The clone carrying this T cell receptor (beta chain) was picked up a small number of times. Its antigen remains unidentified. These data are taken from a study of cytomegalovirus exposure and HLA in healthy donors. Study in general: Sequencing of 150 million to 200 million T cells in an earlier analysis found 90 million to 120 million unique TCR beta sequences.

Findings and limits, study-wide: In a later analysis, HLA-associated beta chains showed higher expansion and lower generation probabilities than comparable chains. A link between a missense DCLRE1C variant and TCR beta V- and J-gene trimming emerged from a later analysis. As a later analysis revealed, most CMV-associated TCR beta chains appeared HLA-restricted.

With 3 bases removed from V and 0 bases from J, the gap between germline ends came to 9 bases. The CDR3 runs 15 residues. Germline values: CDR1 WNHNN, CDR2 SYGVQD (reference sequence). Both 60 Vbeta primers and 13 Jbeta primers went into the PCR. Measured with immunoSEQ multiplex PCR; TCRdb has only the in-frame clones, and not every one. The sample has around 190,000 clones; roughly three quarters are singletons. Sequenced: PBMCs. The origin of this receptor is a young woman in good health and CMV-seronegative. This rearrangement joins TRBV10-1 to TRBJ1-3, with D unclear. The CDR3 loop is CASSDGRNSGNTIYF. For the CDR3, the DNA is TGCGCCAGCAGTGACGGGAGGAACTCTGGAAACACCATATATTTT.